The clone carrying this TCR beta chain has just a few counts. Its antigen is as yet unknown. These data belong to a study of blood T cells in healthy people across ages. General study findings and limits: What prevented conclusive comparison of naive and antigen-experienced cells was that PBMCs were unsorted. Roughly linearly, TCR beta diversity per million T cells fell as age increased.

Between the trimmed V and J ends, which lost 7 bases and 1 base, there was a span of 7 bases. CDR1 is SQVTM, CDR2 ANQGSEA, per germline. The CDR3 loop spans 11 amino acids. Next came a second PCR, run for about 6 to 12 cycles, which used a sample-barcoded 5' primer along with a J-beta primer mix. TCRdb re-derived calls from the 5' RACE reads in MiXCR, one entry per CDR3 protein. The table has 800,000 to 900,000 distinct CDR3 sequences, around 62% seen once. This receptor was taken from a man under 40 in good health. The chain combines TRBV29-1 with TRBJ1-2; no firm D call. Material: blood. Here the CDR3 DNA reads TGCAGCGCGACAAATAACTATGGCTACACCTTC. Translation: CSATNNYGYTF.